This is a list of T cell receptor beta chains from one sample in a study of cytomegalovirus exposure and HLA in healthy donors. The protocol was immunoSEQ multiplex PCR, while the TCRdb copy is restricted to in-frame clones and leaves out a portion. This table has roughly 190,000 clones, more than 65% appearing once. Specimen: PBMCs. The receptors were gathered from a man aged 40-50 years in good health and CMV-seropositive. The CDR3 runs from the conserved cysteine through the conserved F or W. D genes are given only for firm matches. Only some rows state a clone size, as once, few, many or a class for expanded clones.

TGTGCCACCAGCAGTTCCCCAATAGCGGGTTACAATGAGCAGTTCTTC	CATSSSPIAGYNEQFF	.	TRBV15	TRBJ2-1	TRBD2
TGTGCCAGCAGAAGACAGGGGGCTTTGGGCACTGAAGCTTTCTTT	CASRRQGALGTEAFF	.	TRBV6-1	TRBJ1-1	TRBD1
TGTGCCAGCAGCCCTAGAGCCGGACTAGCGGGAGCGGGGTCCTACGAGCAGTACTTC	CASSPRAGLAGAGSYEQYF	.	TRBV14	TRBJ2-7	TRBD2
TGTGCCAGTCGGACCCGGGACAGGAATGAGCAGTTCTTC	CASRTRDRNEQFF	.	TRBV19	TRBJ2-1	TRBD1
TGCGCCAGCAGCTTGGTGGTGTCCGGGAACTCCTACGAGCAGTACTTC	CASSLVVSGNSYEQYF	.	TRBV5-1	TRBJ2-7	.
TGTGCCTGGAGTGGCGGGGGAACAACTAATGAAAAACTGTTTTTT	CAWSGGGTTNEKLFF	.	TRBV30	TRBJ1-4	.
TGTGCCAGCAGTCCAAGACTAAATAGCAATCAGCCCCAGCATTTT	CASSPRLNSNQPQHF	.	TRBV28	TRBJ1-5	.
TGCGCCAGCAGTTTTTCCTCCTCCTACGAGCAGTACTTC	CASSFSSSYEQYF	.	TRBV5-1	TRBJ2-7	.
TGTGCCAGCAGCTTAGATCAGGTCCTGAACACTGAAGCTTTCTTT	CASSLDQVLNTEAFF	.	TRBV7-9	TRBJ1-1	.
TGTGCCAGCAGCTTACAGGGAGCGGGCACCGGGGAGCTGTTTTTT	CASSLQGAGTGELFF	once	TRBV7-3	TRBJ2-2	.
TGTGCCAGCAGCCAAGAGGGACAGGGTAGAGGGACTGAAGCTTTCTTT	CASSQEGQGRGTEAFF	.	TRBV4-2	TRBJ1-1	TRBD1
TGTGCCAGCTCGGAAGGGGCCAATCAGCCCCAGCATTTT	CASSEGANQPQHF	once	TRBV18	TRBJ1-5	.
TGTGCCAGTAGTCTCGGGACTAGCGGCCCCACAGATACGCAGTATTTT	CASSLGTSGPTDTQYF	.	TRBV19	TRBJ2-3	TRBD2
TGTGCCAGCAGCTCCCGGGCTCTAGCGGGAGGGTCCTACGAGCAGTACTTC	CASSSRALAGGSYEQYF	few	TRBV28	TRBJ2-7	TRBD2
TGCGCCAGCAGCCAAGATCCTCGCTCAGGACTTAGCACAGATACGCAGTATTTT	CASSQDPRSGLSTDTQYF	.	TRBV4-1	TRBJ2-3	.
TGTGCCAGCAGATTAACAGCGGGAGCATCAACCTACGAGCAGTACTTC	CASRLTAGASTYEQYF	few	TRBV11-3	TRBJ2-7	TRBD2
TGTGCCAGCAGCGTAGCGAGTAGCGGGAGCCCCTACGAGCAGTACTTC	CASSVASSGSPYEQYF	.	TRBV9	TRBJ2-7	TRBD2
TGTGCCAGCAGCTTAGTAGCTAGCGGGAGCACAGATACGCAGTATTTT	CASSLVASGSTDTQYF	.	TRBV7-2	TRBJ2-3	TRBD2
TGTGCCAGTAGTGATCGGCAGGGCTACTCTGGAAACACCATATATTTT	CASSDRQGYSGNTIYF	.	TRBV19	TRBJ1-3	.
TGTGCCAGCAGCGGACGGGAAGCCTCTGGAAACACCATATATTTT	CASSGREASGNTIYF	.	TRBV7-9	TRBJ1-3	.
TGTGCCAGCAGCCGCCAACAGGGACAGGAGGAAAAACTGTTTTTT	CASSRQQGQEEKLFF	.	TRBV5-4	TRBJ1-4	TRBD1
TGTGCCAGCAGCCCCGTGGCGGGGCTCGCTTCACCCCTCCACTTT	CASSPVAGLASPLHF	.	TRBV5-8	TRBJ1-6	.
TGTGCCAGCAGCTGGAGAGGCGGGTTACCCATCTACGAGCAGTACTTC	CASSWRGGLPIYEQYF	once	TRBV7-3	TRBJ2-7	.
TGTGCCAGTAGTATATTTACAGGGAGCAATCAGCCCCAGCATTTT	CASSIFTGSNQPQHF	once	TRBV19	TRBJ1-5	.
TGTGCCAGCAGTGAAGGGGGACTAGCGGGAGGTTACTACAATGAGCAGTTCTTC	CASSEGGLAGGYYNEQFF	.	TRBV6-1	TRBJ2-1	TRBD2
TGCGCCAGCAGCTTGACTGGGACAGTCTATGGCTACACCTTC	CASSLTGTVYGYTF	.	TRBV5-1	TRBJ1-2	TRBD1
TGTGCCAGCAGTACCAACTGGGGGAGGAGTGGGTACACCTTC	CASSTNWGRSGYTF	once	TRBV2	TRBJ1-2	.
TGTGCCAGCAGCTTCGGACTAGCGGGGGGAAGCTCCTACAATGAGCAGTTCTTC	CASSFGLAGGSSYNEQFF	.	TRBV7-3	TRBJ2-1	TRBD2
TGTGCCAGCTCACCGGGACAGGGCCTGGGCTACACCTTC	CASSPGQGLGYTF	.	TRBV18	TRBJ1-2	TRBD1
TGTGCCAGCAGTTACTCTGTCCTCAATGAAAAACTGTTTTTT	CASSYSVLNEKLFF	.	TRBV6-5	TRBJ1-4	.
TGTGCCTGGAGCTGGGGGGGTAGCGGGAGAAAAGAGACCCAGTACTTC	CAWSWGGSGRKETQYF	.	TRBV30	TRBJ2-5	TRBD2
TGTGCCAGCAGCTTAGCGAGGGACAGGGAGGTCAAAAACATTCAGTACTTC	CASSLARDREVKNIQYF	.	TRBV7-8	TRBJ2-4	TRBD1